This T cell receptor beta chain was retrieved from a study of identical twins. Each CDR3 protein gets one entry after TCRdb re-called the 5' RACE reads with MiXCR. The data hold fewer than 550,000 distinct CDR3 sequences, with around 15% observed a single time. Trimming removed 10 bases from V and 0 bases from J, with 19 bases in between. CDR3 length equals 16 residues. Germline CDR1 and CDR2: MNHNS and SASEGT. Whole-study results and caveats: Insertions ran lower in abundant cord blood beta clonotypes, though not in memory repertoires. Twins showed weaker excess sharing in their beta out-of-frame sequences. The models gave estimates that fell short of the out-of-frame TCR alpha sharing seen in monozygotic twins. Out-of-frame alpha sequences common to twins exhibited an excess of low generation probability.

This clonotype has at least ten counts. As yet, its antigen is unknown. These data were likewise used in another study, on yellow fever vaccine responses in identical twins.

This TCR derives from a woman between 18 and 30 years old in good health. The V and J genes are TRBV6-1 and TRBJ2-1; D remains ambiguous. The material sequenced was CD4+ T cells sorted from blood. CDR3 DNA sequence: TGTGCCACCCAACCGGGTGAGGATAGCTCCTACAATGAGCAGTTCTTC. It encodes CATQPGEDSSYNEQFF.